The 13 T cell receptor beta chains reported below all come from one sample, sequenced in a study of blood T cell repertoires in COVID-19. Using immunoSEQ multiplex PCR, the repertoire was profiled, and TCRdb retains in-frame clones only, with some absent. The top ten clones hold roughly a fifth of a sample with about 48,000 clones, about three quarters of them seen once. Specimen: peripheral blood. These TCRs come from a human donor with active or convalescent COVID-19. The donor label of this sample is uncertain.

The V call is TRBV29-1, the J call TRBJ2-1; no definite D call. V lost 3 bases and J 9 bases, leaving 12 bases between the germline ends. Looked up from germline, CDR1 is SQVTM and CDR2 is ANQGSEA. CDR3 length equals 12 residues. The CDR3 loop is CSVDGFGVEQFF. DNA of the CDR3: TGCAGCGTTGACGGGTTTGGTGTTGAGCAGTTCTTC.

This clone was detected only once. This rearrangement joins TRBV7-9 to TRBJ2-1; TRBD2 is a possible D gene (6 bases). Germline V lookup: CDR1 SEHNR, CDR2 FQNEAQ (reference sequence). Trimming removed 4 bases from V and 7 bases from J, with 11 bases in between. This CDR3 comprises 13 residues. CDR3 amino acids: CASSSAGGNEQFF. CDR3 coding DNA: TGTGCCAGCAGCTCGGCCGGGGGTAATGAGCAGTTCTTC.

The chain joins TRBV18 to TRBJ2-1; 11 bases align to TRBD2. CDR1 is KGHSH, CDR2 LQKENI, per germline. This CDR3 is 16 amino acids long. V lost 5 bases, J lost 2 bases, and 5 bases stayed unmatched. The CDR3 sequence is CASSYLAGGAYNEQFF. CDR3 bases: TGTGCCAGCTCATACTTAGCGGGAGGGGCCTACAATGAGCAGTTCTTC. The variable domain in full, with the rest retrieved from reference TRBV18 and TRBJ2-1, is NAGVMQNPRHLVRRRGQEARLRCSPMKGHSHVYWYRQLPEEGLKFMVYLQKENIIDESGMPKERFSAEFPKEGPSILRIQQVVRGDSAAYFCASSYLAGGAYNEQFFGPGTRLTVL.

A single count supports this clone. The CDR3 DNA reads as TGTGCCAGCAGCTTAGGGTGGGGCCGGGGCAATCAGCCCCAGCATTTT. It is translated as CASSLGWGRGNQPQHF. The chain links TRBV7-2 to TRBJ1-5, with a weak D call TRBD1 (5 bases). Trimming took off 1 base at V and 2 bases at J, with 12 bases between the two ends. CDR3 length: 16 amino acids. CDR1 and CDR2 from the germline V gene are SGHTA and FQGNSA.

The V and J genes are TRBV5-1 and TRBJ2-7; TRBD2 aligns across 12 bases. Trimming at V came to 1 base and at J to 2 bases, leaving 4 bases not matched to a gene. Per the germline V gene, CDR1 is SGHRS and CDR2 is YFSETQ. The CDR3 totals 16 residues. The CDR3 reads CASSLLAGGPPYEQYF. The DNA of the CDR3 is TGCGCCAGCAGCTTGCTAGCGGGAGGGCCGCCCTACGAGCAGTACTTC.

This clone came up once. V is TRBV30 and J is TRBJ2-7; the match to TRBD2 covers 7 bases. Germline CDR1 reads GTSNPN; CDR2 reads SVGIG (reference sequence). CDR3 length: 14 amino acids. Losses at the gene ends were 0 bases for V and 6 bases for J; bases not matched to a gene: 8. CDR3: CAWSVPGGSGEQYF. The CDR3, as DNA: TGTGCCTGGAGTGTACCGGGGGGATCGGGCGAGCAGTACTTC.

The chain has TRBV7-2 and TRBJ1-2; no clear D gene. Between the trimmed V and J ends, which lost 5 bases and 5 bases, there was a span of 12 bases. Germline V gives CDR1 SGHTA, CDR2 FQGNSA. The CDR3 covers 13 residues. CDR3 sequence: CASSAPGSYGYTF. The CDR3 bases are TGTGCCAGCAGCGCACCCGGGAGTTATGGCTACACCTTC.

The chain couples TRBV6-1 to TRBJ1-2; perhaps TRBD1 as D (6 bases). V was shortened by 2 bases and J by 3 bases, with 10 bases between the two germline ends. The CDR3 has 14 residues. Germline V gives CDR1 MNHNS, CDR2 SASEGT. CDR3 in amino acids: CASSESPGDYGYTF. CDR3 nucleotides: TGTGCCAGCAGTGAATCCCCAGGGGACTATGGCTACACCTTC.

The chain is built from TRBV7-2 and TRBJ1-2; possible D gene TRBD1, 6 bases. Trimming pared 3 bases from V and 8 bases from J, leaving 16 bases between. The CDR3 is made up of 14 amino acids. Germline assignment: CDR1 SGHTA and CDR2 FQGNSA. The CDR3 reads CASSFPGHPLGYTF. Written as DNA, the CDR3 is TGTGCCAGCAGCTTCCCGGGACACCCTTTGGGCTACACCTTC. Drawing the rest from reference TRBV7-2 and TRBJ1-2, the complete variable domain is GAGVSQSPSNKVTEKGKDVELRCDPISGHTALYWYRQSLGQGLEFLIYFQGNSAPDKSGLPSDRFSAERTGGSVSTLTIQRTQQEDSAVYLCASSFPGHPLGYTFGSGTRLTVV.

This clone was observed a single time. V and J are TRBV24-1 and TRBJ1-1, with a tentative D call TRBD1 (6 bases). Trimming removed 2 bases at V and 6 bases at J, with 12 bases between. Germline-derived CDR1 and CDR2 are KGHDR and SFDVKD. The CDR3 sequence is 14 residues long. The CDR3 DNA reads as TGTGCCACCAGTGATTCCACTGGACAGTCTGAAGCTTTCTTT. This sequence encodes CATSDSTGQSEAFF.

V and J are TRBV4-1 and TRBJ2-5; D unclear. CDR1 and CDR2 from the germline V gene are MGHRA and YSYEKL. V was shortened by 1 base and J by 0 bases, with 6 bases between the two germline ends. The CDR3 spans 14 residues. This CDR3 is CASSQGLNQETQYF. The CDR3 DNA is TGCGCCAGCAGCCAAGGACTGAACCAAGAGACCCAGTACTTC.

V and J are TRBV7-2 and TRBJ2-5; D is possibly TRBD1 (6 bases). Trimming removed 0 bases from V and 2 bases from J, with 28 bases in between. Germline loops: CDR1 SGHTA, CDR2 FQGNSA. This CDR3 is built from 21 residues. CDR3 region: CASSLARWGPKAGVKQETQYF. The CDR3 bases are TGTGCCAGCAGCTTAGCTCGATGGGGACCCAAGGCAGGGGTTAAACAAGAGACCCAGTACTTC.

This rearrangement joins TRBV29-1 to TRBJ1-2; the D is unclear. The CDR3 loop spans 12 amino acids. CDR1 SQVTM and CDR2 ANQGSEA come from the germline V gene. V was clipped by 6 bases and J by 6 bases, with 14 bases between them. The CDR3 nucleotides read TGCAGCGTGGCCTTGGGAGGTGATGGCTACACCTTC. Translated: CSVALGGDGYTF.